Shown below are 11 T cell receptor beta chains from a single sample sequenced in a study of OX40 agonist ivuxolimab in advanced cancers. The library was built by means of the immunoSEQ multiplex PCR assay. Held by TCRdb, this immuneACCESS table contains in-frame sequences only and omits some clones. Under half of the omission traces to an unresolved V gene where checked; the cause of the rest is unknown. The sample contains fewer than 65,000 clones, 94% of them found a single time. The ten largest make up roughly 20% of the sample. The source was CD4+ or CD8+ T cells sorted from blood, collected in a trial of the OX40 agonist ivuxolimab. These receptors were taken from an adult with an advanced solid tumor such as melanoma, head and neck, liver or kidney cancer.

This clone came up once. The V and J genes are TRBV11-2 and TRBJ2-3; D is uncertain. This CDR3 spans 14 amino acids. Trimming shortened V by 7 bases and J by 1 base, and 12 bases separated the two germline ends. Germline values: CDR1 SGHAT, CDR2 FQNNGV. CDR3 in DNA: TGTGCCAGCACCCTACTCTTAGGCACAGATACGCAGTATTTT. Its translation is CASTLLLGTDTQYF.

This sequence joins TRBV5-5 and TRBJ2-3; 13 bases are shared with TRBD2. Trimming cost V 4 bases and J 3 bases; bases outside gene matches: 11. Germline V lookup: CDR1 SGHKS, CDR2 YYEKEE (reference sequence). The CDR3 totals 18 residues. The CDR3 DNA reads as TGTGCCAGCAGCAAAGGGACTAGCGGGATTGCGATGACAGATACGCAGTATTTT. It yields the protein CASSKGTSGIAMTDTQYF. The full variable domain, in which reference TRBV5-5 and TRBJ2-3 provide the parts outside the CDR3, is DAGVTQSPTHLIKTRGQQVTLRCSPISGHKSVSWYQQVLGQGPQFIFQYYEKEERGRGNFPDRFSARQFPNYSSELNVNALLLGDSALYLCASSKGTSGIAMTDTQYFGPGTRLTVL.

The chain employs TRBV27 and TRBJ2-7; D unclear. V was shortened by 6 bases and J by 0 bases, with 9 bases between the two germline ends. Germline assignment: CDR1 MNHEY and CDR2 SMNVEV (reference sequence). The CDR3 covers 13 residues. Here the CDR3 reads CASSQVDSYEQYF. The CDR3 DNA follows: TGTGCCAGCAGCCAAGTAGACTCCTACGAGCAGTACTTC.

This chain connects TRBV4-1 to TRBJ2-1, with unresolved D. This CDR3 contains 20 residues. The V gene lost 1 base and the J gene lost 9 bases, with 31 bases spanning the gap. CDR1 is MGHRA, CDR2 YSYEKL, per germline. The CDR3 coding sequence is TGCGCCAGCAGCCAAGCGATTACAGAGTCCCAGGACCCACGGCCCGGTGAGCAGTTCTTC. Residues: CASSQAITESQDPRPGEQFF.

V and J are TRBV7-9 and TRBJ2-3; 10 bases are a match to TRBD1. Germline values: CDR1 SEHNR, CDR2 FQNEAQ (reference sequence). V was pared by 3 bases and J by 4 bases, with 7 bases of the junction left unmatched. The CDR3 has 16 residues. CDR3 in amino acids: CASSLTGGYSADTQYF. CDR3 DNA: TGTGCCAGCAGCTTGACAGGGGGCTATTCGGCAGATACGCAGTATTTT. The full variable domain, its missing parts supplied by reference TRBV7-9 and TRBJ2-3, is DTGVSQNPRHKITKRGQNVTFRCDPISEHNRLYWYRQTLGQGPEFLTYFQNEAQLEKSRLLSDRFSAERPKGSFSTLEIQRTEQGDSAMYLCASSLTGGYSADTQYFGPGTRLTVL.

The rearrangement joins TRBV4-3 to TRBJ2-3; D may match TRBD1 or TRBD2 (5 bases each). Looked up from germline, CDR1 is LGHNA and CDR2 is YSLEER. V dropped 1 base and J dropped 4 bases, with 18 bases sitting between them. The CDR3 runs 17 residues. This CDR3 reads CASSQGWGPINSDTQYF. The CDR3 DNA follows: TGCGCCAGCAGCCAAGGGTGGGGACCGATAAATTCAGATACGCAGTATTTT.

The CDR3 DNA sequence: TGTGCCAGCAGTTCTACCCGGGCCACAGATACGCAGTATTTT. This codes for CASSSTRATDTQYF. The chain uses TRBV6-5 and TRBJ2-3, with D uncertain. The CDR3 is made up of 14 amino acids. The germline V gene encodes CDR1 MNHEY and CDR2 SVGAGI. V was shortened by 4 bases and J by 2 bases, with 10 bases between the two germline ends.

By share, this clone counts as medium-sized. The V call is TRBV7-2, the J call TRBJ1-1; TRBD1 aligns across 11 bases. Germline trimming cut 5 bases from V and 1 base from J; bases unmatched to any gene: 9. The length of the CDR3 is 17 residues. Germline V CDR1 and CDR2: SGHTA, FQGNSA. The CDR3 DNA is TGTGCCAGCAGCCCGGACAGGGGGCTGACGGCGAACACTGAAGCTTTCTTT. Its protein is CASSPDRGLTANTEAFF.

In its sample, this clone was seen once. The chain combines TRBV11-2 with TRBJ2-3, with D possibly matching TRBD2 (6 bases). The CDR3 length is 17 residues. Germline-derived CDR1 and CDR2 are SGHAT and FQNNGV. Trimming shortened V by 6 bases and J by 0 bases, and 19 bases separated the two germline ends. CDR3 bases: TGTGCCAGCAGTTTAAACGTAGGAGGGGCTAGCACAGATACGCAGTATTTT. Its translation is CASSLNVGGASTDTQYF.

The V call is TRBV28, the J call TRBJ2-5, with D maybe TRBD1 (6 bases). The CDR3 is 16 residues long. CDR1 MDHEN and CDR2 SYDVKM come from the germline V gene. Trimming shortened V by 1 base and J by 4 bases, and 16 bases separated the two germline ends. The CDR3 here is CASSLSRGWDGETQYF. The CDR3 coding sequence is TGTGCCAGCAGTTTATCCAGGGGTTGGGATGGAGAGACCCAGTACTTC.

This chain joins TRBV21-1 and TRBJ2-1; the table assigns TRBD1, which was not confirmed against the DNA. TRBV21-1 represents a pseudogene. The CDR3 length is 15 residues. The DNA for the CDR3 is TGTGCCGGCTTGCTGACAGGTAGCTCCTACAATGAGCAGTTCTTC. This translates into CAGLLTGSSYNEQFF.